This T cell receptor (beta chain) was identified in a study of blood T cell repertoires in COVID-19. Study-wide context: Some COVID-19 samples were acute and others convalescent; all came from the United States, Italy and Spain. PBMCs, B-cell-depleted T cells, or T cells provided the cDNA or gDNA that made up the material.

Original analysis: Researchers report that nucleated cell counts were estimated from reference gene primer amplification. Sequencing used immunoSEQ multiplex PCR; TCRdb keeps in-frame clones, though not all of them. That table supplies the V and J calls and clone size; D and trimming were determined from the DNA. The sample has 180,000 or so clones, approximately 85% seen once. The CDR3 has 15 residues. The germline gives CDR1 SGHTA, CDR2 FQGNSA. V lost 6 bases and J lost 4; bases outside the gene matches: 11. The sequenced sample consisted of peripheral blood. The source of this sequence is a human donor with active or convalescent COVID-19. The donor label of this sample is uncertain. The J gene is TRBJ1-2, the V gene TRBV7-2; 7 nucleotides match TRBD1. CDR3 sequence (DNA): TGTGCCAGCAGTCGAGAGGGACAGAATCTCTATGGCTACACCTTC. Translating it yields CASSREGQNLYGYTF.